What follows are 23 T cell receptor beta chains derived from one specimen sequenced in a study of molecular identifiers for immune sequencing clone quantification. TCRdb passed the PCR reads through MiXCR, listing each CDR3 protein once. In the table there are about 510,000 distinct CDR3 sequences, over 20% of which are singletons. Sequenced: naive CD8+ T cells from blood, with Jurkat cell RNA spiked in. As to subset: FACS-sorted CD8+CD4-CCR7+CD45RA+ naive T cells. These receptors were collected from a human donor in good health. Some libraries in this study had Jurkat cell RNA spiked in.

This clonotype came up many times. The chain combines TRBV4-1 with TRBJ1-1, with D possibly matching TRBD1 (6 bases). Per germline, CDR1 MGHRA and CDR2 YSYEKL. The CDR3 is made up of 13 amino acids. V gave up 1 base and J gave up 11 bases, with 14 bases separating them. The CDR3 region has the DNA TGCGCCAGCAGCCAAGTGTGGACAGAGGAGGCTTTCTTT. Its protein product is CASSQVWTEEAFF.

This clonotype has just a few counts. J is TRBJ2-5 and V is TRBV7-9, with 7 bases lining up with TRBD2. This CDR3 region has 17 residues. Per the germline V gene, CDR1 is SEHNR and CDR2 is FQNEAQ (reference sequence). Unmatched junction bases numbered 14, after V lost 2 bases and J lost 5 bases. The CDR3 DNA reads TGTGCCAGCAGCTTATTTTTAGCGGGCCCAGGCCGGGAGACCCAGTACTTC. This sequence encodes CASSLFLAGPGRETQYF.

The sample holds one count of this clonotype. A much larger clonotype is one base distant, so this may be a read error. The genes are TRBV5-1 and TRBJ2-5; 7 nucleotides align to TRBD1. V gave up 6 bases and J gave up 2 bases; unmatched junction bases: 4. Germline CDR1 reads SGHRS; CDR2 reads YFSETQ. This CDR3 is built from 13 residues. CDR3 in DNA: TGCGCCAGCACCGGGACAGATCAAGAGACCCAGTACTTC. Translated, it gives CASTGTDQETQYF.

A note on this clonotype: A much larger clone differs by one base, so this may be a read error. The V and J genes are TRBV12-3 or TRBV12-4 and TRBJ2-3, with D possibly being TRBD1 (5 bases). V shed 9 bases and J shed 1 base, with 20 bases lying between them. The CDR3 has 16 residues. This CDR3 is CASPVLDNRGTDTQYF. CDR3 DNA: TGTGCCAGTCCTGTCCTGGACAACAGAGGCACAGATACGCAGTATTTT.

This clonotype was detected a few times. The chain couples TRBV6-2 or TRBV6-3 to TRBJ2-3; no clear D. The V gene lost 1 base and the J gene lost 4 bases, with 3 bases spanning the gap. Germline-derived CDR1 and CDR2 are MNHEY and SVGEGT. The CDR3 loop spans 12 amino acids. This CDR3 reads CASSYFSDTQYF. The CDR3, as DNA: TGTGCCAGCAGTTACTTCTCAGATACGCAGTATTTT.

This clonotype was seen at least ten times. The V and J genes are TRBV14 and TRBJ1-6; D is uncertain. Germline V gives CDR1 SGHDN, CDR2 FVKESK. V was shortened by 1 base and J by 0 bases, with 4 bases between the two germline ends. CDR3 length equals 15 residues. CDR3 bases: TGTGCCAGCAGCCAAGGGAGCTCCTATAATTCACCCCTCCACTTT. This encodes CASSQGSSYNSPLHF.

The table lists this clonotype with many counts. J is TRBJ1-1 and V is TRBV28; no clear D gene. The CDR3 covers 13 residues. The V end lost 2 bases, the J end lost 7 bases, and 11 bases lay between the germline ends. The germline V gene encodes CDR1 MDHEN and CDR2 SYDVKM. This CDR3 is CASSLSPGSEAFF. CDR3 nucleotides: TGTGCCAGCAGTTTAAGCCCGGGTAGTGAAGCTTTCTTT.

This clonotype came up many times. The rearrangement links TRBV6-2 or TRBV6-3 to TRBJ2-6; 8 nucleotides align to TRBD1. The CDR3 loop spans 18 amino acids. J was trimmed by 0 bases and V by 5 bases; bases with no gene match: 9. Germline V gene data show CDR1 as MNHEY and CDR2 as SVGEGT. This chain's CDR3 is CASSETGAHFSGANVLTF. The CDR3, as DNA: TGTGCCAGCAGTGAGACAGGGGCCCACTTCTCTGGGGCCAACGTCCTGACTTTC.

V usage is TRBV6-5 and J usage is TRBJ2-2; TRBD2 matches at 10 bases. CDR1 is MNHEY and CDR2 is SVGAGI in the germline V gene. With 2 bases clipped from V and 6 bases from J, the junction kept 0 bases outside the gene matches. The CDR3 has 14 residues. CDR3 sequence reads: CASSYGLAAGELFF. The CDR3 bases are TGTGCCAGCAGTTACGGACTAGCGGCCGGGGAGCTGTTTTTT.

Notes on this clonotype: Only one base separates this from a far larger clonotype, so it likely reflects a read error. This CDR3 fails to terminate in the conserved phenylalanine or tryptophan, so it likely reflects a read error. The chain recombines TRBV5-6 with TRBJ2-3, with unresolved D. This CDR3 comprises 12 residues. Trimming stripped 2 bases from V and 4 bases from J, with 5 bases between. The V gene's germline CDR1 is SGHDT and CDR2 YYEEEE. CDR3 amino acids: CASSLDPDTQYS. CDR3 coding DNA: TGTGCCAGCAGCTTAGATCCAGATACGCAGTATTCT.

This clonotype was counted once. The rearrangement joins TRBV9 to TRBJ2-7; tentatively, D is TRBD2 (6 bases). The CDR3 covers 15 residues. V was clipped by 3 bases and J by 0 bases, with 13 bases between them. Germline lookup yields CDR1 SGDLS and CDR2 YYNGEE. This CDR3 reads CASSAEDGSSYEQYF. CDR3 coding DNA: TGTGCCAGCAGCGCGGAAGACGGGAGCTCCTACGAGCAGTACTTC.

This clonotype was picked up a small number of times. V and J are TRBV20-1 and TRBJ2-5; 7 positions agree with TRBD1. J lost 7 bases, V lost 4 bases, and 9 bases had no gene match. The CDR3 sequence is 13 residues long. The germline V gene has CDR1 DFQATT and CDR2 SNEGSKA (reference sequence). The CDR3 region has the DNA TGCAGTGCTAACGACAGGGTCGGCGGGACCCAGTACTTC. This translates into CSANDRVGGTQYF.

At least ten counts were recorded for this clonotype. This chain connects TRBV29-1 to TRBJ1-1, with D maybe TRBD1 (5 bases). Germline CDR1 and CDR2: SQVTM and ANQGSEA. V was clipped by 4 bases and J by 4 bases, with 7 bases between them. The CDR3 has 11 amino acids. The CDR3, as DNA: TGCAGCGTTGTCGGGGGCACTGAAGCTTTCTTT. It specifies CSVVGGTEAFF.

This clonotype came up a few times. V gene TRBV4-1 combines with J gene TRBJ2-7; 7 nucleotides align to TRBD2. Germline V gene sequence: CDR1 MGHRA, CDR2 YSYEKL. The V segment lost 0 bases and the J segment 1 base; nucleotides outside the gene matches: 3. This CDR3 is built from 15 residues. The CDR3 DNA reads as TGCGCCAGCAGCCAAGAGATGGGAGGGTCCTACGAGCAGTACTTC. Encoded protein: CASSQEMGGSYEQYF.

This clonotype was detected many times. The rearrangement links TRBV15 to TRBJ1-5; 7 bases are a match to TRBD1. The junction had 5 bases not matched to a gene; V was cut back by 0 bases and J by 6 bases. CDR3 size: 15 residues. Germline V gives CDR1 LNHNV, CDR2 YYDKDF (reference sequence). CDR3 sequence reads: CATSRDQTGIQPQHF. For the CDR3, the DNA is TGTGCCACCAGCAGAGATCAGACAGGGATTCAGCCCCAGCATTTT. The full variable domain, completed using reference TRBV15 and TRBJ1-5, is DAMVIQNPRYQVTQFGKPVTLSCSQTLNHNVMYWYQQKSSQAPKLLFHYYDKDFNNEADTPDNFQSRRPNTSFCFLDIRSPGLGDTAMYLCATSRDQTGIQPQHFGDGTRLSIL.

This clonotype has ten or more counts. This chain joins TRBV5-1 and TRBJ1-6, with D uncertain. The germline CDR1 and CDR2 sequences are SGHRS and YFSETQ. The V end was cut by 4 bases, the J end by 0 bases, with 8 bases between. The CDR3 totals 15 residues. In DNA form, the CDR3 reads TGCGCCAGCAGCCATGGACGCTCCTATAATTCACCCCTCCACTTT. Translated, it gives CASSHGRSYNSPLHF.

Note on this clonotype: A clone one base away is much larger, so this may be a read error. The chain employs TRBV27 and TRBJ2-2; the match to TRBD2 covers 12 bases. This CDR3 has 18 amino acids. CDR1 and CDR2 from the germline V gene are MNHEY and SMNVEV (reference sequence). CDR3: CASSLILAGGLNTGELLF. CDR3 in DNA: TGTGCCAGCAGTTTAATTCTAGCGGGAGGGTTGAACACCGGGGAGCTGTTGTTT.

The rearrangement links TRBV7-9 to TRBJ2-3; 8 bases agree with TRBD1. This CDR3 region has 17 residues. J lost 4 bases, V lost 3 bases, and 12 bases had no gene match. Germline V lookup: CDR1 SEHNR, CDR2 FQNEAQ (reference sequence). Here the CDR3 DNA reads TGTGCCAGCAGCTTCTCCGGACAGGGCCCAGGGCCAGATACGCAGTATTTT. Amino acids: CASSFSGQGPGPDTQYF.

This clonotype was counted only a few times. CDR3: CASSPNYGYTF. The CDR3 DNA sequence: TGTGCCAGCAGCCCTAACTATGGCTACACCTTC. This sequence joins TRBV6-2 or TRBV6-3 and TRBJ1-2; D is unresolved. CDR1 is MNHEY and CDR2 is SVGEGT in the germline V gene. Trimming took 6 bases from V and 0 from J, leaving 2 bases between them. The CDR3 length is 11 residues.

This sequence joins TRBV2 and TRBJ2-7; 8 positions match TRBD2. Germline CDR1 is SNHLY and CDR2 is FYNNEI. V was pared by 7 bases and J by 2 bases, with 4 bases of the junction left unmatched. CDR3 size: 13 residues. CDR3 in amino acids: CASKSGSPYEQYF. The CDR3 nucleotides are TGTGCCAGCAAAAGCGGGAGCCCCTACGAGCAGTACTTC.

The CDR3: CASSQEANTEAFF. The CDR3 region has the DNA TGCGCCAGCAGCCAAGAAGCTAACACTGAAGCTTTCTTT. This sequence joins TRBV4-1 and TRBJ1-1; D not resolved. V lost 0 bases to trimming and J lost 2 bases, with 4 bases between them. This CDR3 has 13 amino acids. The germline V gene has CDR1 MGHRA and CDR2 YSYEKL.

CDR3 DNA sequence: TGCAGCGTTGAACTAGTAGGGGTCCAAGAGACCCAGTACTTC. Protein sequence: CSVELVGVQETQYF. The gene calls are TRBV29-1 and TRBJ2-5; possibly TRBD1 for D (5 bases). The CDR3 loop spans 14 amino acids. Trimming pared 2 bases from V and 1 base from J, leaving 11 bases between. CDR1 and CDR2 (germline): SQVTM, ANQGSEA.

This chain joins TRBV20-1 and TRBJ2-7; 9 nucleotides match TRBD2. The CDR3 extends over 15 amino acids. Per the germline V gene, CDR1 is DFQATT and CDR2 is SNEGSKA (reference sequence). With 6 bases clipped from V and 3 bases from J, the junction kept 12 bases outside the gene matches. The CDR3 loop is CSAKSASGMGYEQYF. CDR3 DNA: TGCAGTGCAAAGTCGGCTAGCGGGATGGGCTACGAGCAGTACTTC.